The subject of this entry is one T cell receptor (beta chain). Germline-derived CDR1 and CDR2 are SNHLY and FYNNEI. J gave up 5 bases and V 6 bases, and 4 bases lay outside the gene matches. This CDR3 region has 15 residues. Original processing methods: Amplification of reference gene primers provided the estimated nucleated cell counts. Using immunoSEQ multiplex PCR, the repertoire was profiled, and TCRdb retains in-frame clones only, with some absent. V, J and clone size are those of that table, while D and trimming were read from the DNA. The sample yields roughly 73,000 clones, about 84% seen once. These data originate in a study of blood T cell repertoires in COVID-19. In the study overall: PBMCs, B-cell-depleted T cells, or T cells were the source of the cDNA or gDNA that made up the material.

Source material: peripheral blood. The chain is built from TRBV2 and TRBJ2-1; the match to TRBD2 covers 13 bases. This sequence was found in a woman in her sixties or seventies with acute or convalescent COVID-19. CDR3 coding DNA: TGTGCCAGCAGAAAAACTAGCGGGGGGGACAATGAGCAGTTCTTC. Protein product: CASRKTSGGDNEQFF.